These T cell receptor beta chains were read from a single sample in a study of technical replicates of blood from a few donors. The table came from immunoSEQ multiplex PCR; TCRdb's copy has only in-frame clones and leaves some out. This sample carries 75,000 to 95,000 clones, about 96% of them seen once, and the ten largest clones take approximately 0.37%. Sequencing input: T cells isolated from PBMCs. The origin of the receptors is a human donor in good health. Both conserved end residues are part of each CDR3.

v_call cdr3_aa
TRBV28 CASSFFPSLANYGYTF
TRBV9 CASSPAGQFLTDTQYF
TRBV5-1 CASAVGGAEGHQPQHF
TRBV6-4 CASSLSGLANEQFF
TRBV9 CASSGPSDSTDTQYF
TRBV9 CASSVVLVGSGGTGELFF
TRBV6-6 CASLRGPATDTQYF
TRBV27 CASSLSRTRDEQYF
TRBV11-3 CASQTGYSYNEQFF
TRBV7-9 CASSFGGPKNIQYF
TRBV10-3 CASSEAETQYF
TRBV6-5 CASSYLGQGALYEQYF
TRBV28 CASSVQAGPSREFF
TRBV7-8 CASSGPQGEDGYTF
TRBV19 CATVPGQGQQPQHF
TRBV9 CASSVDRGNEQFF
TRBV5-3 CARSLIGTARYEQYF
TRBV12-5 CASGSTSTNEKLFF
TRBV28 CASSLIARLNTEAFF
TRBV29-1 CSVGMDSHSGNTIYF
TRBV7-9 CASSLGGTYEQYF
TRBV28 CASRPGTNQPQHF
TRBV6-5 CASKGAAVKLFF
TRBV27 CASRRVQGSRGYTF
TRBV28 CASSLIAGLNTDTQYF
TRBV30 CAWSEGMGTDTQYF
TRBV28 CASSKQGWDATQYF
TRBV5-1 CASSLGRGGGNTIYF
TRBV28 CASSFSDISYEQYF
TRBV11-2 CASSRIRGGITGNTIYF
TRBV19 CASMGHLSNQPQHF
TRBV6-6 CASSYLAGDEQFF
TRBV30 CAWESGAAFF
TRBV9 CASSVGGGPNEQFF
TRBV19 CASSIFGDLSTDTQYF
TRBV7-9 CASSLLREGGGYTF
TRBV9 CASSPPNTDTQYF
TRBV6-5 CASSYLGQGDEKLFF
TRBV19 CASSGQGTFNYGYTF
TRBV7-8 CASSLGTGNYGYTF
TRBV11-3 CASSFGNTIYF
TRBV27 CASSQRTGRYEQYF
TRBV2 CASSDLGEMNTEAFF
TRBV5-6 CASSFTTGNTEAFF
TRBV7-2 CASSSRASGRSETQYF
TRBV6-5 CASRTGVADTQYF
TRBV5-6 CASSSRGLNYGYTF
TRBV5-1 CASSLSRGLTDTQYF
TRBV30 CAWTGDPRNTIYF
TRBV13 CASRPSLAEYGTDTQYF
TRBV7-2 CASSLGANYGYTF
TRBV7-9 CASSSEGGTEAFF
TRBV19 CASSYGRTDEQFF
TRBV27 CASSFYGGSGIPNEQFF
TRBV6-5 CASSYSSGINQPQHF
TRBV9 CASSSREGRETQYF
TRBV19 CASSIGGNQPQHF